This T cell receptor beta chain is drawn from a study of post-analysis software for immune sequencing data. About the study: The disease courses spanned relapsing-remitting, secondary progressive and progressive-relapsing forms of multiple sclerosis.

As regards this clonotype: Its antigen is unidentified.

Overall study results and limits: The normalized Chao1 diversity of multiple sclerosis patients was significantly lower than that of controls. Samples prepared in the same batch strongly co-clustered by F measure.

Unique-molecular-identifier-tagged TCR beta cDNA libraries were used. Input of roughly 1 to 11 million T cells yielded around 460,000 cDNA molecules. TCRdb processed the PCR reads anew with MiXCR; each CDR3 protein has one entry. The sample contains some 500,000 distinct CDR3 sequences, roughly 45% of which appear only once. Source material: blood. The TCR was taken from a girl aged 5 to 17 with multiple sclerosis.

Here the CDR3 DNA reads TGTGCCAGCAGTGAAAGTGGTGGGACAGGGTTCGAGCAGTACTTC. Amino acid sequence: CASSESGGTGFEQYF. The rearrangement links TRBV6-1 to TRBJ2-5, with 9 nucleotides matching TRBD1. The DNA end lines up better with TRBJ2-7; the J call may be wrong. CDR1 MNHNS and CDR2 SASEGT come from the germline V gene. The CDR3 is made up of 15 amino acids.